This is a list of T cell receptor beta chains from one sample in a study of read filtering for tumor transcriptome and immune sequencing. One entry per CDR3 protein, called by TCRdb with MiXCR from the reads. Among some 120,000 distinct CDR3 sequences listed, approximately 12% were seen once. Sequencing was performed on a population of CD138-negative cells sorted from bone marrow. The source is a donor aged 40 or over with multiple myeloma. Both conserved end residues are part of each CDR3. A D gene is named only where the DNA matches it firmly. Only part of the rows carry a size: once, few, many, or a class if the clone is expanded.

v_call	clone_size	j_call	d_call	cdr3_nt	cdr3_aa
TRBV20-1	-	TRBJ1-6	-	TGCAGTGCTCCAACCTCCCTCGGGGGTTCACCCCTCCACTTT	CSAPTSLGGSPLHF
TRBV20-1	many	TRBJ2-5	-	TGCAGTGCTAGAGGTGAAGGGGGGGAGACCCAGTACTTC	CSARGEGGETQYF
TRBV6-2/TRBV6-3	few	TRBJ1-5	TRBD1	TGTGCCAGCAGTTACGATCCAGGGGGGACTGGTCAGCCCCAGCATTTT	CASSYDPGGTGQPQHF
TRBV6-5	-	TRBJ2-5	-	TGTGCCAGCAGTGAGCAAGAGACCCAGTACTTC	CASSEQETQYF
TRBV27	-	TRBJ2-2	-	TGTGCCAGCAGTTTACCCGGGGTTATGGACGGGGAGCTGTTTTTT	CASSLPGVMDGELFF
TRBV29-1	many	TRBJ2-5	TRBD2	TGCAGCGCGATGACTAGCGGAGAGACCCAGTACTTC	CSAMTSGETQYF
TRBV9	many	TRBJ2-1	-	TGTGCCAGCAGTCCCCTTAGGGTCACTGAGCAGTTCTTC	CASSPLRVTEQFF
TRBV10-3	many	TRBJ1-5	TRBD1	TGTGCCACCCGAGGACAGGGCCAAGATCAGCCCCAGCATTTT	CATRGQGQDQPQHF
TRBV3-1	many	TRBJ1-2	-	TGTGCCAGCAGCCAGACCGGAGGTGGGGATGGCTACACCTTC	CASSQTGGGDGYTF
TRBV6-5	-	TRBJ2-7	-	TGTGCCAGCAGTGAGGGCAGGAGGGGGGAGCAGTACTTC	CASSEGRRGEQYF
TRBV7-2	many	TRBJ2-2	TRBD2	TGTGCCAGCAGCGTCCCTAGCGGGGCGAACACCGGGGAGCTGTTTTTT	CASSVPSGANTGELFF
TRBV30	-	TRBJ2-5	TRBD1	TGTGCCTGGTCAGGGGGCGAGGAGACCCAGTACTTC	CAWSGGEETQYF
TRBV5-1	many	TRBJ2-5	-	TGCGCCAGCAGATTTGAAGAGACCCAGTACTTC	CASRFEETQYF
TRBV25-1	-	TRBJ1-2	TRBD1	TGTGCCAGCAGTACCGGGACAGGGGGGACCTATGGCTACACCTTC	CASSTGTGGTYGYTF
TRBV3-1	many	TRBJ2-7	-	TGTGCCAGCAGCCGGACAGCCCAAACCTACGAGCAGTACTTC	CASSRTAQTYEQYF
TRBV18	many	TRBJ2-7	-	TGTGCCAGCTCACCTCCAGGGCCTACCTACGAGCAGTACTTC	CASSPPGPTYEQYF
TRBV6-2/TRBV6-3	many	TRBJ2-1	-	TGTGCCAGCAGTTACTCGAATCTAGCCGGCAATGAGCAGTTCTTC	CASSYSNLAGNEQFF
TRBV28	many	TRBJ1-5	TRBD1	TGTGCCAGCAACCCCTCAGCCGGACAGGGTCGAAATCAGCCCCAGCATTTT	CASNPSAGQGRNQPQHF
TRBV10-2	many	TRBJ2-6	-	TGCGCCAGCAGTGAGTGGAGCCCCGGGGCCAACGTCCTGACTTTC	CASSEWSPGANVLTF
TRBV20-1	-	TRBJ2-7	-	TGCAGTGCTGGAGATGAGGGGGGCTCCTACGAGCAGTACTTC	CSAGDEGGSYEQYF
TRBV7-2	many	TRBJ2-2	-	TGTGCCAGCAGTCCGGGGTCGAGGGCCGGGGAGCTGTTTTTT	CASSPGSRAGELFF
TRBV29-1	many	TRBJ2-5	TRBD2	TGCAGCGTTGTCGGACCCCGCGGGAGTCAAGAGACCCAGTACTTC	CSVVGPRGSQETQYF
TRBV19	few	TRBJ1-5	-	TGTGCCAGTAGTGTTTACCCCAATAGCAATCAGCCCCAGCATTTT	CASSVYPNSNQPQHF
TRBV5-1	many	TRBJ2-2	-	TGCGCCAGCAGCTTTTTGACGACGGTCACCGGGGAGCTGTTTTTT	CASSFLTTVTGELFF
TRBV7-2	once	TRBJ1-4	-	TGTGCCAGCAGCTTAAGTGCAAGGCCGATAAAACTGTTTTTT	CASSLSARPIKLFF
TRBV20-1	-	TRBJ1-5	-	TGCAGTGCTAGAGAGGGAGGGGATCAGCCCCAGCATTTT	CSAREGGDQPQHF
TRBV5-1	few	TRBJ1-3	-	TGCGCCAGCAGCCCCGACTTGCGCACTGACTCTGGAAACACCATATATTTT	CASSPDLRTDSGNTIYF
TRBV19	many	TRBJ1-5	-	TGTGCCAGTAGGAGTGGGCCCTCGTCCCAGCATTTT	CASRSGPSSQHF
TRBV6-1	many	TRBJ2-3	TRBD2	TGTGCCAGCAGTGGCGGGGGTAGCACAGATACGCAGTATTTT	CASSGGGSTDTQYF